These 16 T cell receptor beta chains were sequenced from one sample in a study of shared clonotypes between healthy human individuals. TCRdb keeps only in-frame clones here, not all; method: immunoSEQ multiplex PCR. The sample contains a few million clones, roughly 90% of which appear only once. Source material: naive CD4+ T cells from PBMCs. Stated subset: CD45RA+ positively selected. Every receptor here comes from a man between 18 and 35 years old in good health. Some clones in this sample may be carry-over from other donors' samples.

A single count supports this clone. This chain uses TRBV29-1 with TRBJ1-3, with TRBD1 matching 7 bases. The CDR3 is 15 residues long. The germline V gene has CDR1 SQVTM and CDR2 ANQGSEA. V trimming: 2 bases; J trimming: 2 bases; junction bases outside the gene matches: 6. The CDR3 loop is CSVESGGSPGNTIYF. The CDR3 DNA follows: TGCAGCGTTGAATCAGGGGGGTCCCCTGGAAACACCATATATTTT.

Only a few counts were recorded for this clone. This chain uses TRBV28 with TRBJ2-2; the match to TRBD2 covers 8 bases. V shed 5 bases, J shed 4 bases, and the junction held 0 bases outside the gene matches. The CDR3 spans 13 residues. Germline V gene sequence: CDR1 MDHEN, CDR2 SYDVKM. The CDR3, as DNA: TGTGCCAGCAGTAGCGGGAGCACCGGGGAGCTGTTTTTT. Its translation is CASSSGSTGELFF.

The chain uses TRBV29-1 and TRBJ1-1; D is ambiguous. V was shortened by 4 bases and J by 4 bases, with 10 bases between the two germline ends. This CDR3 has 12 residues. Germline-derived CDR1 and CDR2 are SQVTM and ANQGSEA. This chain's CDR3 is CSVVRDSTEAFF. CDR3 in DNA: TGCAGCGTTGTGAGGGATTCCACTGAAGCTTTCTTT.

This chain joins TRBV6-6 and TRBJ1-1; tentatively, D is TRBD1 (6 bases). The V end was cut by 0 bases, the J end by 0 bases, with 8 bases between. CDR1 MNHNY and CDR2 SVGAGI come from the germline V gene (reference sequence). This CDR3 spans 15 amino acids. CDR3 sequence reads: CASSYSRTVNTEAFF. CDR3 DNA sequence: TGTGCCAGCAGTTACTCGAGGACAGTGAACACTGAAGCTTTCTTT.

Of note for this clone: In the same sample, other DNA sequences code for this CDR3. The V call is TRBV5-1, the J call TRBJ2-2; D might be TRBD2 (6 bases). Germline V gives CDR1 SGHRS, CDR2 YFSETQ. The CDR3 loop spans 15 amino acids. V was cut by 2 bases and J by 0 bases, with 8 bases left in between. The CDR3 coding sequence is TGCGCCAGCAGCTTTAGCGGCTCGAACACCGGGGAGCTGTTTTTT. This sequence encodes CASSFSGSNTGELFF.

This sequence joins TRBV11-2 and TRBJ2-3; 10 bases fit TRBD2. This CDR3 region has 16 residues. Germline V CDR1 and CDR2: SGHAT, FQNNGV. Trimming at V came to 1 base and at J to 4 bases, leaving 5 bases not matched to a gene. CDR3 region: CASSLGTGTSADTQYF. The CDR3 nucleotides are TGTGCCAGCAGCTTAGGCACCGGGACTAGCGCAGATACGCAGTATTTT.

The rearrangement joins TRBV5-1 to TRBJ2-3; 7 nucleotides align to TRBD2. From germline, CDR1 is SGHRS and CDR2 YFSETQ. The CDR3 has 15 amino acids. The V segment lost 0 bases and the J segment 5 bases; nucleotides outside the gene matches: 6. As DNA, the CDR3 is TGCGCCAGCAGCTTGGATGGCGGGAGTGTAGATACGCAGTATTTT. Its protein is CASSLDGGSVDTQYF.

V and J are TRBV4-2 and TRBJ2-7; 7 positions agree with TRBD1. V lost 4 bases, J lost 3 bases, and 3 bases stayed unmatched. The CDR3 covers 13 residues. In germline, CDR1 is LGHNA, CDR2 YNFKEQ. CDR3 sequence reads: CASSRHRGYEQYF. In DNA form, the CDR3 reads TGTGCCAGCAGCCGTCACAGGGGCTACGAGCAGTACTTC.

The chain is built from TRBV29-1 and TRBJ1-5, with D unresolved. The V gene lost 4 bases and the J gene lost 0 bases, with 7 bases spanning the gap. Germline lookup yields CDR1 SQVTM and CDR2 ANQGSEA. This CDR3 has 13 residues. The CDR3 DNA is TGCAGCGTTGCCGACGATAGCAATCAGCCCCAGCATTTT. Translating it yields CSVADDSNQPQHF.

The chain is built from TRBV7-2 and TRBJ2-7; D gene uncertain. V dropped 0 bases and J dropped 7 bases, with 13 bases sitting between them. CDR1 and CDR2 (germline): SGHTA, FQGNSA. The CDR3 totals 14 residues. CDR3 sequence: CASSLAQPPEEQYF. CDR3 DNA: TGTGCCAGCAGCTTAGCGCAGCCCCCGGAGGAGCAGTACTTC.

The chain carries TRBV6-4 and TRBJ2-7; 8 nucleotides agree with TRBD2. The CDR3 is made up of 14 amino acids. V lost 9 bases to trimming and J lost 1 base; unmatched junction nucleotides: 8. Germline V gives CDR1 MRHNA, CDR2 SNTAGT. DNA of the CDR3: TGTGCCAGGCAACTAGCGGAAGGGTCCTACGAGCAGTACTTC. Its translation: CARQLAEGSYEQYF.

This chain's CDR3 is CASSPVPQRHEQYF. CDR3 in DNA: TGTGCCAGCAGCCCCGTCCCGCAGCGCCACGAGCAGTACTTC. The V call is TRBV5-6, the J call TRBJ2-7; D is unclear. This CDR3 has 14 amino acids. CDR1 SGHDT and CDR2 YYEEEE come from the germline V gene. The ends were cut back, 4 bases at V and 5 bases at J, with 16 bases in the middle.

This chain uses TRBV28 with TRBJ2-3; D not certain. CDR3 length: 12 amino acids. Between the trimmed V and J ends, which lost 8 bases and 7 bases, there was a span of 13 bases. Germline V gene lookup returns CDR1 MDHEN and CDR2 SYDVKM. The CDR3 bases are TGTGCCAGCGGATCCCAGGTGCATACGCAGTATTTT. Translating gives CASGSQVHTQYF.

V usage is TRBV6-4 and J usage is TRBJ2-5; 7 nucleotides agree with TRBD2. The CDR3 has 15 amino acids. Germline V gives CDR1 MRHNA, CDR2 SNTAGT. Germline trimming cut 0 bases from V and 2 bases from J; bases unmatched to any gene: 3. Written as DNA, the CDR3 is TGTGCCAGCAGTGACTCGGCTAGCGGACAAGAGACCCAGTACTTC. Translation: CASSDSASGQETQYF.

The J gene is TRBJ1-1, the V gene TRBV27; 7 positions match TRBD1. V shed 1 base and J 6 bases; nucleotides not matched to a gene: 5. Germline V lookup: CDR1 MNHEY, CDR2 SMNVEV (reference sequence). The CDR3 runs to 14 residues. The CDR3 reads CASSLFTGAAEAFF. The CDR3, as DNA: TGTGCCAGCAGTTTATTCACAGGGGCTGCTGAAGCTTTCTTT.

The chain carries TRBV28 and TRBJ1-2; no firm D call. Trimming removed 10 bases from V and 5 bases from J, with 14 bases in between. This CDR3 is built from 12 residues. From germline, CDR1 is MDHEN and CDR2 SYDVKM. Written as DNA, the CDR3 is TGTGCCACCGTCACCCTGACATATGGCTACACCTTC. Its protein product is CATVTLTYGYTF.